The 25 T cell receptor beta chains reported below all come from one sample, sequenced in a study of T cell responses to AZD1222 COVID-19 vaccine. The table came from immunoSEQ multiplex PCR; TCRdb's copy has only in-frame clones and leaves some out. The sample lists about 90,000 clones, about 85% occurring once. Sequencing was performed on peripheral blood, taken 28 days after the second AZD1222 dose. Receptors were obtained from an adult who received the AZD1222 COVID-19 vaccine.

The chain combines TRBV10-2 with TRBJ2-2, with 7 bases matching TRBD1. The CDR3 has 14 residues. The V gene's germline CDR1 is WSHSY and CDR2 SAAADI. V was clipped by 9 bases and J by 6 bases; unmatched bases: 10. The CDR3 reads CASSGQPHAGELFF. The CDR3, as DNA: TGCGCCAGTTCGGGACAGCCACACGCCGGGGAGCTGTTTTTT.

The chain combines TRBV7-2 with TRBJ2-3; TRBD1 agrees at 8 bases. V was clipped by 5 bases and J by 8 bases; unmatched bases: 12. CDR1 and CDR2 from the germline V gene are SGHTA and FQGNSA. The CDR3 extends over 15 amino acids. This chain's CDR3 is CASSPNQGARGTQYF. CDR3 DNA sequence: TGTGCCAGCAGCCCCAACCAGGGGGCAAGAGGTACGCAGTATTTT. The full variable domain, with the rest looked up from reference TRBV7-2 and TRBJ2-3, is GAGVSQSPSNKVTEKGKDVELRCDPISGHTALYWYRQSLGQGLEFLIYFQGNSAPDKSGLPSDRFSAERTGGSVSTLTIQRTQQEDSAVYLCASSPNQGARGTQYFGPGTRLTVL.

This chain connects TRBV11-2 to TRBJ2-7; no firm D call. Germline V gene data show CDR1 as SGHAT and CDR2 as FQNNGV. This CDR3 is built from 12 residues. Trimming left V 4 bases short and J 6 bases short, with 10 bases between. The CDR3 DNA reads as TGTGCCAGCAGCTACCATGGGTTCGAGCAGTACTTC. Protein sequence: CASSYHGFEQYF.

The chain employs TRBV19 and TRBJ1-6, with D tentatively TRBD1 (6 bases). Germline values: CDR1 LNHDA, CDR2 SQIVND (reference sequence). Deletions cut 1 base from V and 9 bases from J, with 10 bases between. The CDR3 is made up of 14 amino acids. The chain's CDR3 is CASSIAGASSPLHF. DNA of the CDR3: TGTGCCAGTAGTATAGCAGGGGCAAGTTCACCCCTCCACTTT.

The V call is TRBV4-3, the J call TRBJ1-2; the match to TRBD1 covers 9 bases. The germline gives CDR1 LGHNA, CDR2 YSLEER. Trimming cost V 5 bases and J 7 bases; bases outside gene matches: 2. This CDR3 is 12 amino acids long. The CDR3 region is CASSGQGSGYTF. The DNA for the CDR3 is TGCGCCAGCAGCGGACAGGGGTCTGGCTACACCTTC.

The V gene is TRBV13, the J gene TRBJ2-7; D not resolved. The germline gives CDR1 PRHDT, CDR2 FYEKMQ (reference sequence). This CDR3 is built from 14 residues. V was shortened by 5 bases and J by 3 bases, with 14 bases between the two germline ends. The CDR3 bases are TGTGCCAGCAGCGGGCAGACAAAAGACTACGAGCAGTACTTC. Translating it yields CASSGQTKDYEQYF. Together with reference TRBV13 and TRBJ2-7, the CDR3 gives the full variable domain: AAGVIQSPRHLIKEKRETATLKCYPIPRHDTVYWYQQGPGQDPQFLISFYEKMQSDKGSIPDRFSAQQFSDYHSELNMSSLELGDSALYFCASSGQTKDYEQYFGPGTRLTVT.

The chain couples TRBV28 to TRBJ1-3; perhaps TRBD1 as D (5 bases). The V and J ends lost 6 bases and 2 bases respectively, with 11 bases between them. Germline V CDR1 and CDR2: MDHEN, SYDVKM. This CDR3 has 14 residues. CDR3 nucleotides: TGTGCCAGCAGATCCGGGGGGACTGGAAACACCATATATTTT. It codes for CASRSGGTGNTIYF.

The CDR3 here is CATSPKDGAVQYF. The CDR3, as DNA: TGTGCCACGAGTCCTAAAGATGGGGCAGTCCAGTACTTC. The chain is built from TRBV15 and TRBJ2-7; tentatively, D is TRBD1 (5 bases). Deletions cut 9 bases from V and 10 bases from J, with 22 bases between. CDR3 size: 13 residues. CDR1 LNHNV and CDR2 YYDKDF come from the germline V gene (reference sequence). Using reference TRBV15 and TRBJ2-7 for the parts outside the CDR3, the full variable domain is DAMVIQNPRYQVTQFGKPVTLSCSQTLNHNVMYWYQQKSSQAPKLLFHYYDKDFNNEADTPDNFQSRRPNTSFCFLDIRSPGLGDTAMYLCATSPKDGAVQYFGPGTRLTVT.

The chain has TRBV28 and TRBJ1-5; D call uncertain. Germline V CDR1 and CDR2: MDHEN, SYDVKM. The CDR3 loop spans 13 amino acids. V was pared by 2 bases and J by 4 bases, with 6 bases between. The CDR3 nucleotides are TGTGCCAGCAGTTTACTAAGGAATCAGCCCCAGCATTTT. Translated, it gives CASSLLRNQPQHF.

The chain is built from TRBV28 and TRBJ2-4, with D unclear. Per the germline V gene, CDR1 is MDHEN and CDR2 is SYDVKM. The CDR3 extends over 16 amino acids. Trimming took 3 bases from V and 0 from J, leaving 12 bases between them. The CDR3: CASSFLGALAKNIQYF. The DNA of the CDR3 is TGTGCCAGCAGTTTCCTCGGCGCCTTAGCCAAAAACATTCAGTACTTC.

The genes are TRBV19 and TRBJ1-1; TRBD1 might be the D (5 bases). Trimming removed 1 base at V and 9 bases at J, with 9 bases between. Germline assignment: CDR1 LNHDA and CDR2 SQIVND (reference sequence). CDR3 length: 12 residues. The CDR3 DNA is TGTGCCAGTAGTATAGTTAGGGGAAAAGCTTTCTTT. Encoded protein: CASSIVRGKAFF.

This clone has only a few counts. CDR3 DNA sequence: TGTGCCAGCAGTTCGCGACTAGATTACAATGAGCAGTTCTTC. Translation: CASSSRLDYNEQFF. The chain has TRBV6-5 and TRBJ2-1; weak D call: TRBD2 (6 bases). Germline-derived CDR1 and CDR2 are MNHEY and SVGAGI. The length of the CDR3 is 14 residues. The V end lost 4 bases, the J end lost 4 bases, and 11 bases lay between the germline ends.

This clone is deemed medium-sized. The rearrangement links TRBV29-1 to TRBJ2-7; no firm D call. The ends were cut back, 4 bases at V and 0 bases at J, with 4 bases in the middle. Germline values: CDR1 SQVTM, CDR2 ANQGSEA. The CDR3 is made up of 11 amino acids. In DNA form, the CDR3 reads TGCAGCGTTGTGCTCTCCTACGAGCAGTACTTC. Residues: CSVVLSYEQYF.

The chain carries TRBV6-2 or TRBV6-3 and TRBJ1-5, with 7 bases fitting TRBD1. CDR3 size: 16 residues. J lost 3 bases, V lost 4 bases, and 9 bases had no gene match. The germline CDR1 and CDR2 sequences are MNHEY and SVGEGT. The DNA of the CDR3 is TGTGCCAGCAGTTGGGGAGGGGGCCATGACAATCAGCCCCAGCATTTT. Residues: CASSWGGGHDNQPQHF.

The V and J genes are TRBV29-1 and TRBJ1-2, with 10 bases fitting TRBD1. CDR3 length equals 13 residues. Looked up from germline, CDR1 is SQVTM and CDR2 is ANQGSEA. The trim removed 7 bases at V and 2 bases at J, leaving 4 bases unmatched. This CDR3 reads CSAKGQGNYGYTF. The CDR3 region has the DNA TGCAGCGCAAAGGGACAGGGGAACTATGGCTACACCTTC.

The chain combines TRBV19 with TRBJ1-5; TRBD1 matches 7 bases. This CDR3 spans 14 amino acids. The germline V gene encodes CDR1 LNHDA and CDR2 SQIVND (reference sequence). Unmatched junction bases numbered 12, after V lost 6 bases and J lost 10 bases. The CDR3 region is CASRIQGQGSPQHF. CDR3 sequence (DNA): TGTGCCAGTAGGATACAGGGGCAAGGTTCCCCCCAGCATTTT.

The chain uses TRBV4-1 and TRBJ1-6; the D gene is possibly TRBD1 (5 bases). V gave up 9 bases and J gave up 6 bases, with 15 bases separating them. Germline CDR1 and CDR2: MGHRA and YSYEKL. This CDR3 has 14 residues. CDR3 in DNA: TGCGCCAGTGGGACCCCGCGGGGTAATTCACCCCTCCACTTT. Amino acids: CASGTPRGNSPLHF.

J is TRBJ2-3 and V is TRBV28; D perhaps matches TRBD2 (6 bases). V gave up 4 bases and J gave up 2 bases, with 13 bases separating them. This CDR3 has 15 amino acids. The germline V gene encodes CDR1 MDHEN and CDR2 SYDVKM. Here the CDR3 reads CASSSAGTHTDTQYF. The CDR3 nucleotides are TGTGCCAGCAGTTCGGCCGGGACTCACACAGATACGCAGTATTTT.

The chain uses TRBV7-6 and TRBJ2-3; TRBD2 agrees at 11 bases. V dropped 4 bases and J dropped 3; count of bases not matched to a gene: 3. The CDR3 is 15 amino acids. Germline CDR1 reads SGHVS; CDR2 reads FNYEAQ. This chain's CDR3 is CASSSIAGGTDTQYF. The CDR3 DNA reads TGTGCCAGCAGCTCTATAGCGGGGGGGACAGATACGCAGTATTTT.

J is TRBJ2-7 and V is TRBV7-3; D not certain. V lost 1 base and J lost 2, with 9 bases in between. From germline, CDR1 is SGHTA and CDR2 FQGTGA. CDR3 length equals 14 residues. The CDR3 coding sequence is TGTGCCAGCAGCTTAATGCCTGGTCCCTACGAGCAGTACTTC. This encodes CASSLMPGPYEQYF.

The V call is TRBV18, the J call TRBJ1-6; 7 positions agree with TRBD1. Germline CDR1 KGHSH, CDR2 LQKENI. The junction had 12 bases not matched to a gene; V was cut back by 6 bases and J by 7 bases. The CDR3 has 16 residues. The CDR3 DNA reads as TGTGCCAGCTCCCAACCCGGGACAGCAACAAATTCACCCCTCCACTTT. It encodes CASSQPGTATNSPLHF.

This clone was counted only a few times. The chain couples TRBV12-5 to TRBJ1-5, with 12 bases lining up with TRBD1. V trimming: 0 bases; J trimming: 2 bases; junction bases outside the gene matches: 20. This CDR3 spans 23 amino acids. Germline-derived CDR1 and CDR2 are LGHNT and FRNRAP. As DNA, the CDR3 is TGTGCTAGTGGTTTGGTAAATGTCTCCACCGGGACAGGGGGCTTAATGGGCAATCAGCCCCAGCATTTT. Encoded protein: CASGLVNVSTGTGGLMGNQPQHF.

This clone has a single count. V is TRBV7-9 and J is TRBJ1-1; maybe TRBD1 (5 bases). This CDR3 has 15 residues. Germline CDR1 reads SEHNR; CDR2 reads FQNEAQ (reference sequence). The germline V and J ends were trimmed by 5 bases and 3 bases, with 16 bases remaining between them. The CDR3 DNA is TGTGCCAGCAGCCCCCGTCGGGGGTCCGACACTGAAGCTTTCTTT. As protein: CASSPRRGSDTEAFF.

V usage is TRBV7-2 and J usage is TRBJ2-7, with TRBD1 as a possible D gene (5 bases). Trimming cost V 3 bases and J 3 bases, with 6 bases left between them. The CDR3 is 12 residues long. CDR1 and CDR2 from the germline V gene are SGHTA and FQGNSA. In nucleotides, the CDR3 is TGTGCCAGCAGCTTTACAGGCTACGAGCAGTACTTC. This sequence encodes CASSFTGYEQYF.

In DNA form, the CDR3 reads TGCGCCAGCAGCCAACTACTCGGGACAGCCCAAGAGACCCAGTACTTC. Amino acids: CASSQLLGTAQETQYF. The rearrangement uses TRBV5-1 and TRBJ2-5, with 7 bases lining up with TRBD1. The trim removed 4 bases at V and 1 base at J, leaving 10 bases unmatched. CDR1 and CDR2 (germline): SGHRS, YFSETQ. The CDR3 length is 16 residues.